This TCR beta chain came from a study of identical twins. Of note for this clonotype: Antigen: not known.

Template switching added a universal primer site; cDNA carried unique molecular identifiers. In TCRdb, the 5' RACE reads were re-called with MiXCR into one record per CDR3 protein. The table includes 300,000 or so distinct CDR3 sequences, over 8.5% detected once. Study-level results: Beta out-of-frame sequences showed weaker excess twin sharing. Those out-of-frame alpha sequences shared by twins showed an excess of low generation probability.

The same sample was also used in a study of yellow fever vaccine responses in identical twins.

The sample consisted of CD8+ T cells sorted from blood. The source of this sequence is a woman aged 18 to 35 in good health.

CDR3: CASSLSAEDFMNTEAFF. The CDR3 DNA reads as TGTGCCAGCAGCTTAAGCGCGGAGGATTTTATGAACACTGAAGCTTTCTTT. V usage is TRBV7-8 and J usage is TRBJ1-1; D gene ambiguous. V lost 2 bases and J 0 bases, leaving 16 bases between the germline ends. Looked up from germline, CDR1 is SGHVS and CDR2 is FQNEAQ. The CDR3 sequence is 17 residues long. The full variable domain, in which reference TRBV7-8 and TRBJ1-1 provide the parts outside the CDR3, is GAGVSQSPRYKVAKRGQDVALRCDPISGHVSLFWYQQALGQGPEFLTYFQNEAQLDKSGLPSDRFFAERPEGSVSTLKIQRTQQEDSAVYLCASSLSAEDFMNTEAFFGQGTRLTVV.